These 30 T cell receptor beta chains share one sample of origin, sequenced in a study of T cell responses to AZD1222 COVID-19 vaccine. Profiling relied on immunoSEQ multiplex PCR, and the TCRdb table lists in-frame clones only, not all of them. Here the sample spans roughly 200,000 clones, about 89% being singletons. This sample comprised peripheral blood, obtained 28 days after the second AZD1222 dose. These receptors were collected from an adult who received the AZD1222 COVID-19 vaccine.

The genes are TRBV6-5 and TRBJ1-5, with D uncertain. V gave up 7 bases and J gave up 2 bases, with 9 bases separating them. CDR1 is MNHEY and CDR2 is SVGAGI in the germline V gene. The length of the CDR3 is 13 residues. The CDR3 nucleotides are TGTGCCAGCACTAACGGAGGCAATCAGCCCCAGCATTTT. Translated: CASTNGGNQPQHF.

This chain connects TRBV7-9 to TRBJ1-2; the D gene is possibly TRBD1 (6 bases). V was clipped by 8 bases and J by 7 bases, with 17 bases between them. The CDR3 totals 13 residues. From germline, CDR1 is SEHNR and CDR2 FQNEAQ (reference sequence). The CDR3 coding sequence is TGTGCCAGCTCCGCTACAGGGCTTGGTGGCTACACCTTC. This gives the protein CASSATGLGGYTF.

This clone came up a few times. J is TRBJ1-2 and V is TRBV2; 9 nucleotides align to TRBD1. Germline CDR1 is SNHLY and CDR2 is FYNNEI. After removal of 5 bases from V and 4 bases from J, the junction contained 5 bases not matched to a gene. CDR3 length: 14 residues. As DNA, the CDR3 is TGTGCCAGCAGTTTAGACAGGGGGGTCTATGGCTACACCTTC. Translated: CASSLDRGVYGYTF.

Of note for this clone: One end of the junction varies from germline; a read error may be responsible. J is TRBJ2-7 and V is TRBV15; TRBD2 matches at 7 bases. Germline CDR1 LNHNV, CDR2 YYDKDF (reference sequence). This CDR3 comprises 14 residues. The CDR3 DNA is TGTGCCACCAGCAGAGATTCTGGGGGGGACGAGCAGTGCTTC. Protein product: CATSRDSGGDEQCF.

The CDR3 is CASSPRPASGEQYF. Here the CDR3 DNA reads TGTGCCAGCAGTCCCCGTCCCGCTTCCGGGGAGCAGTACTTC. The chain links TRBV27 to TRBJ2-7, with unresolved D. The V end lost 5 bases, the J end lost 7 bases, and 18 bases lay between the germline ends. The CDR3 spans 14 residues. Germline V gene sequence: CDR1 MNHEY, CDR2 SMNVEV (reference sequence).

The chain has TRBV15 and TRBJ1-2; no clear D gene. Trimming removed 3 bases from V and 2 bases from J, with 19 bases in between. The CDR3 sequence is 17 residues long. The germline V gene has CDR1 LNHNV and CDR2 YYDKDF (reference sequence). The CDR3 DNA reads TGTGCCACCAGCAGCCCTAAGTGGAACCTCGGGAACTATGGCTACACCTTC. It yields the protein CATSSPKWNLGNYGYTF.

The rearrangement links TRBV19 to TRBJ1-1, with 8 bases that match TRBD1. Germline loops: CDR1 LNHDA, CDR2 SQIVND (reference sequence). The CDR3 length is 13 residues. V was pared by 7 bases and J by 5 bases, with 6 bases of the junction left unmatched. The CDR3 region has the DNA TGTGCCAGTACGTTTCAGGGGGCAACTGAAGCTTTCTTT. Protein: CASTFQGATEAFF.

The J gene is TRBJ1-5, the V gene TRBV10-1; 8 nucleotides agree with TRBD1. The junction had 12 bases not matched to a gene; V was cut back by 2 bases and J by 0 bases. Germline V CDR1 and CDR2: WNHNN, SYGVQD (reference sequence). This CDR3 contains 19 residues. This CDR3 is CASSEPADRVRFSNQPQHF. The CDR3 DNA reads TGCGCCAGCAGTGAGCCCGCGGACAGGGTCCGTTTTAGCAATCAGCCCCAGCATTTT.

This rearrangement joins TRBV7-2 to TRBJ2-5; 9 nucleotides align to TRBD2. The CDR3 extends over 13 amino acids. CDR1 is SGHTA and CDR2 is FQGNSA in the germline V gene. V was pared by 5 bases and J by 9 bases, with 7 bases of the junction left unmatched. The CDR3: CASSMTRGGAQYF. The CDR3 bases are TGTGCCAGCAGCATGACTCGCGGGGGGGCCCAGTACTTC.

This clone has a handful of counts. The chain recombines TRBV2 with TRBJ2-7, with unresolved D. The length of the CDR3 is 15 residues. The V end was cut by 4 bases, the J end by 8 bases, with 21 bases between. Germline loops: CDR1 SNHLY, CDR2 FYNNEI. This chain's CDR3 is CASSAGPESRRKQYF. In nucleotides, the CDR3 is TGTGCCAGCAGTGCGGGCCCCGAATCCCGGCGGAAGCAGTACTTC.

V and J are TRBV7-9 and TRBJ1-6; TRBD1 agrees at 7 bases. This CDR3 has 15 amino acids. J was trimmed by 8 bases and V by 1 base; bases with no gene match: 5. From germline, CDR1 is SEHNR and CDR2 FQNEAQ (reference sequence). The CDR3 loop reads CASSLVQGRDSPLHF. As DNA, the CDR3 is TGTGCCAGCAGCTTAGTACAGGGGAGGGATTCACCCCTCCACTTT.

Details on this clone: Different DNA sequences within this sample yield the same CDR3. CDR3 DNA: TGTGCCAGCAGTGGGGGCTACGAGCAGTACTTC. Translating it yields CASSGGYEQYF. V and J are TRBV2 and TRBJ2-7; D gene uncertain. The V gene lost 4 bases and the J gene lost 3 bases, with 4 bases spanning the gap. In germline, CDR1 is SNHLY, CDR2 FYNNEI. CDR3 length: 11 residues.

The J gene is TRBJ1-6, the V gene TRBV19; no reliable D call. V dropped 1 base and J dropped 7 bases, with 8 bases sitting between them. Germline CDR1 LNHDA, CDR2 SQIVND (reference sequence). The CDR3 loop spans 14 amino acids. CDR3 DNA sequence: TGTGCCAGTAGTATAGCCAGTGGAAATTCACCCCTCCACTTT. As protein: CASSIASGNSPLHF.

The chain carries TRBV5-1 and TRBJ2-5; D is perhaps TRBD2 (5 bases). The V gene's germline CDR1 is SGHRS and CDR2 YFSETQ. V lost 0 bases, J lost 5 bases, and 11 bases lay in between. The length of the CDR3 is 14 residues. This CDR3 is CASSLDGGRETQYF. For the CDR3, the DNA is TGCGCCAGCAGCTTGGACGGAGGTCGGGAGACCCAGTACTTC.

The chain combines TRBV5-1 with TRBJ2-7; no clear D. Trimming stripped 0 bases from V and 4 bases from J, with 8 bases between. The CDR3 covers 13 residues. Germline-derived CDR1 and CDR2 are SGHRS and YFSETQ. The CDR3 nucleotides read TGCGCCAGCAGCTTGGCGGCATCTTACGAGCAGTACTTC. Its translation is CASSLAASYEQYF. Complete variable domain (other parts from reference TRBV5-1 and TRBJ2-7): KAGVTQTPRYLIKTRGQQVTLSCSPISGHRSVSWYQQTPGQGLQFLFEYFSETQRNKGNFPGRFSGRQFSNSRSEMNVSTLELGDSALYLCASSLAASYEQYFGPGTRLTVT.

This clone came up once. The chain links TRBV28 to TRBJ2-1, with a possible D match to TRBD1 (6 bases). The germline V gene has CDR1 MDHEN and CDR2 SYDVKM. The V and J ends lost 2 bases and 3 bases respectively, with 17 bases between them. CDR3 size: 17 residues. The CDR3: CASSLVGARAGYNEQFF. The CDR3 DNA follows: TGTGCCAGCAGTTTAGTGGGGGCTAGGGCTGGCTACAATGAGCAGTTCTTC.

The chain recombines TRBV30 with TRBJ2-1; 10 positions agree with TRBD2. J gave up 4 bases and V 1 base, and 7 bases lay outside the gene matches. CDR3 length: 16 amino acids. CDR1 is GTSNPN and CDR2 is SVGIG in the germline V gene (reference sequence). The CDR3 nucleotides are TGTGCCTGGAGTGGAATAGGGACTAGCGTTTACAATGAGCAGTTCTTC. The encoded protein is CAWSGIGTSVYNEQFF. The full variable domain, completed using reference TRBV30 and TRBJ2-1, is SQTIHQWPATLVQPVGSPLSLECTVEGTSNPNLYWYRQAAGRGLQLLFYSVGIGQISSEVPQNLSASRPQDRQFILSSKKLLLSDSGFYLCAWSGIGTSVYNEQFFGPGTRLTVL.

The chain links TRBV6-5 to TRBJ2-1; no firm D call. CDR1 is MNHEY, CDR2 SVGAGI, per germline. The germline V and J ends were trimmed by 6 bases and 2 bases, with 8 bases remaining between them. The CDR3 extends over 13 amino acids. CDR3 sequence (DNA): TGTGCCAGCAGAGGGCAAACCTACAATGAGCAGTTCTTC. This sequence encodes CASRGQTYNEQFF.

This clone turned up a few times. The V gene is TRBV10-2, the J gene TRBJ2-7; no reliable D call. V was shortened by 5 bases and J by 7 bases, with 15 bases between the two germline ends. There are 13 residues in the CDR3. Germline V gene sequence: CDR1 WSHSY, CDR2 SAAADI. The CDR3, as DNA: TGCGCCAGCAGTTTTACAGAAAAGGGTGAGCAGTACTTC. Protein sequence: CASSFTEKGEQYF.

The gene calls are TRBV3-1 (or the pseudogene TRBV3-2) and TRBJ2-7; 12 nucleotides align to TRBD2. CDR1 is LGHDT and CDR2 is YNNKEL in the germline V gene (reference sequence). V lost 1 base and J lost 2; bases outside the gene matches: 0. The CDR3 contains 15 residues. CDR3 region: CASSQGTSGAYEQYF. The CDR3 nucleotides are TGTGCCAGCAGCCAAGGGACTAGCGGGGCCTACGAGCAGTACTTC.

The chain uses TRBV14 and TRBJ2-7, with no clear D. Germline V CDR1 and CDR2: SGHDN, FVKESK. The CDR3 length is 15 residues. With 1 base removed from V and 3 bases from J, the gap between germline ends came to 13 bases. The CDR3, as DNA: TGTGCCAGCAGCCAAGTGTCCGGGTATGGCTACGAGCAGTACTTC. Amino acid sequence: CASSQVSGYGYEQYF.

The rearrangement joins TRBV25-1 to TRBJ1-1; D uncertain. The CDR3 is 13 residues long. The V gene's germline CDR1 is MGHDK and CDR2 SYGVNS. Trimming removed 0 bases at V and 6 bases at J, with 8 bases between. The CDR3 DNA is TGTGCCAGCAGTGAATACTTCGGCTCTGAAGCTTTCTTT. This encodes CASSEYFGSEAFF. Combining the CDR3 with reference TRBV25-1 and TRBJ1-1 gives the whole variable domain EADIYQTPRYLVIGTGKKITLECSQTMGHDKMYWYQQDPGMELHLIHYSYGVNSTEKGDLSSESTVSRIRTEHFPLTLESARPSHTSQYLCASSEYFGSEAFFGQGTRLTVV.

This chain uses TRBV6-2 or TRBV6-3 with TRBJ2-4; 11 positions match TRBD2. The germline V gene has CDR1 MNHEY and CDR2 SVGEGT. CDR3 length equals 15 residues. The ends lost 6 bases at V and 5 bases at J; junction bases unmatched: 6. The CDR3 nucleotides are TGTGCCAGCAGCCCAACTAGCGGGAGCGAAAACATTCAGTACTTC. Amino acid sequence: CASSPTSGSENIQYF.

The rearrangement links TRBV7-9 to TRBJ2-5; TRBD2 matches 7 bases. This CDR3 spans 15 amino acids. Germline V gives CDR1 SEHNR, CDR2 FQNEAQ (reference sequence). J was trimmed by 3 bases and V by 1 base; bases with no gene match: 5. The CDR3, as DNA: TGTGCCAGCAGCTTAGGATTTCGGGAGGAAGAGACCCAGTACTTC. As protein: CASSLGFREEETQYF.

Only a few counts were recorded for this clone. The chain employs TRBV6-5 and TRBJ1-5; D gene uncertain. Germline CDR1 is MNHEY and CDR2 is SVGAGI. With 11 bases removed from V and 5 bases from J, the gap between germline ends came to 16 bases. The CDR3 extends over 13 amino acids. The CDR3 nucleotides read TGTGCCGTCGGGAAGTCGGCCCATCAGCCCCAGCATTTT. This sequence encodes CAVGKSAHQPQHF.

The rearrangement links TRBV23-1 to TRBJ1-1; perhaps TRBD1 as D (6 bases). TRBV23-1 falls under the ORF class, with uncertain function. V gave up 0 bases and J gave up 7 bases, with 15 bases separating them. CDR3 length: 15 residues. CDR3 in DNA: TGCGCCAGCAGTCAATCGAGGGGACAAATACATGAAGCTTTCTTT. Translation: CASSQSRGQIHEAFF.

The chain recombines TRBV10-2 with TRBJ1-2; 9 positions match TRBD1. V was pared by 4 bases and J by 0 bases, with 12 bases of the junction left unmatched. The CDR3 has 18 residues. Germline loops: CDR1 WSHSY, CDR2 SAAADI. This CDR3 reads CASSVSRDRVGANYGYTF. CDR3 nucleotides: TGCGCCAGCAGTGTCTCGCGGGACAGGGTCGGGGCTAACTATGGCTACACCTTC.

Comments on this clone: One end of the junction does not line up with germline, which may come from a read error. V is TRBV2 and J is TRBJ1-3; 7 bases align to TRBD1. The CDR3 covers 13 residues. Germline CDR1 and CDR2: SNHLY and FYNNEI. As DNA, the CDR3 is TGTGCCAGCAGTGGAGAGAGGGGGCCAATAAGAGATTTT. Protein product: CASSGERGPIRDF.

The V and J genes are TRBV24-1 and TRBJ1-2; D remains ambiguous. CDR1 KGHDR and CDR2 SFDVKD come from the germline V gene. V dropped 10 bases and J dropped 11 bases, with 28 bases sitting between them. This CDR3 region has 15 residues. The CDR3 nucleotides are TGTGCCACACTTGACCGGCATTTGGAAATCATGGGATACACCTTC. Protein product: CATLDRHLEIMGYTF.

The chain couples TRBV18 to TRBJ1-2; D may be TRBD1 (6 bases). The CDR3 loop spans 14 amino acids. Germline loops: CDR1 KGHSH, CDR2 LQKENI. V was clipped by 3 bases and J by 2 bases, with 10 bases between them. CDR3 nucleotide sequence: TGTGCCAGCTCACCGAATACAGGGAACTATGGCTACACCTTC. This translates into CASSPNTGNYGYTF.